The 12 T cell receptor beta chains in this list originate from one sample, sequenced in a study of control samples from healthy donors and cancer patients. Using immunoSEQ multiplex PCR, the repertoire was profiled, and TCRdb retains in-frame clones only, with some absent. The sample shows over 150,000 clones, 94% of them seen only once. Sequencing used blood. All receptors come from a woman aged 18-35 years in good health.

V and J are TRBV9 and TRBJ2-7; 7 positions agree with TRBD1. The germline gives CDR1 SGDLS, CDR2 YYNGEE. The J segment lost 2 bases and the V segment lost 0 bases, leaving 2 bases of the junction unmatched. This CDR3 comprises 14 residues. As DNA, the CDR3 is TGTGCCAGCAGCGTAGACAGGGGAGCCTACGAGCAGTACTTC. Translation: CASSVDRGAYEQYF.

The chain is built from TRBV27 and TRBJ2-7; 11 bases match TRBD2. The CDR3 totals 15 residues. Germline trimming cut 5 bases from V and 2 bases from J; bases unmatched to any gene: 5. CDR1 and CDR2 from the germline V gene are MNHEY and SMNVEV (reference sequence). Written as DNA, the CDR3 is TGTGCCAGCAGTCGACTAGCGGGGCTTGCCTACGAGCAGTACTTC. Its protein is CASSRLAGLAYEQYF.

This clone has just one count. The chain couples TRBV5-6 to TRBJ1-2; D gene uncertain. CDR3 length equals 11 residues. Germline V gene data show CDR1 as SGHDT and CDR2 as YYEEEE. With 4 bases removed from V and 6 bases from J, the gap between germline ends came to 7 bases. The CDR3 reads CASSLRNGYTF. CDR3 coding DNA: TGTGCCAGCAGCCTAAGGAATGGCTACACCTTC.

V is TRBV6-5 and J is TRBJ1-6, with 9 bases aligning to TRBD1. V gave up 6 bases and J gave up 8 bases; unmatched junction bases: 8. The length of the CDR3 is 15 residues. Per the germline V gene, CDR1 is MNHEY and CDR2 is SVGAGI. Written as DNA, the CDR3 is TGTGCCAGCAGCCGACCTACAGGGGGCGATTCACCCCTCCACTTT. It translates to CASSRPTGGDSPLHF.

The rearrangement joins TRBV7-2 to TRBJ2-1, with TRBD2 matching 9 bases. V lost 5 bases and J lost 13; bases outside the gene matches: 9. Germline V gene lookup returns CDR1 SGHTA and CDR2 FQGNSA. The CDR3 has 13 amino acids. The CDR3 DNA sequence: TGTGCCAGCAGCCCCGGGACTAGCTTTCTTCAGTTCTTC. Translating gives CASSPGTSFLQFF.

In nucleotides, the CDR3 is TGTGCCAGCAGCCTCGACAGGGCGGCTTCTGGCTACGAGCAGTACTTC. Its protein is CASSLDRAASGYEQYF. This sequence joins TRBV11-2 and TRBJ2-7; 7 bases fit TRBD1. The CDR3 loop spans 16 amino acids. Germline assignment: CDR1 SGHAT and CDR2 FQNNGV. The trim removed 5 bases at V and 3 bases at J, leaving 13 bases unmatched. The variable domain in full, with the rest retrieved from reference TRBV11-2 and TRBJ2-7, is EAGVAQSPRYKIIEKRQSVAFWCNPISGHATLYWYQQILGQGPKLLIQFQNNGVVDDSQLPKDRFSAERLKGVDSTLKIQPAKLEDSAVYLCASSLDRAASGYEQYFGPGTRLTVT.

The rearrangement links TRBV10-3 to TRBJ1-2, with TRBD1 matching 7 bases. This CDR3 has 13 amino acids. CDR1 and CDR2 from the germline V gene are ENHRY and SYGVKD. Trimming removed 5 bases from V and 6 bases from J; junction bases left unmatched: 6. CDR3 nucleotides: TGTGCCATCAGTTCACAGGGGATCGATGGCTACACCTTC. Its protein product is CAISSQGIDGYTF.

V and J are TRBV3-1 (or the pseudogene TRBV3-2) and TRBJ1-4, with unresolved D. The length of the CDR3 is 13 residues. Between the trimmed V and J ends, which lost 3 bases and 6 bases, there was a span of 8 bases. Germline CDR1 LGHDT, CDR2 YNNKEL (reference sequence). The chain's CDR3 is CASSQRGYEKLFF. The CDR3 DNA sequence: TGTGCCAGCAGCCAGCGAGGGTATGAAAAACTGTTTTTT.

V is TRBV3-1 (or the pseudogene TRBV3-2) and J is TRBJ1-3; the D is unclear. Trimming shortened V by 2 bases and J by 0 bases, and 11 bases separated the two germline ends. Per the germline V gene, CDR1 is LGHDT and CDR2 is YNNKEL (reference sequence). This CDR3 contains 16 residues. This chain's CDR3 is CASSQQAKLSGNTIYF. As DNA, the CDR3 is TGTGCCAGCAGCCAACAGGCGAAACTCTCTGGAAACACCATATATTTT.

J is TRBJ2-3 and V is TRBV6-6; no clear D gene. The CDR3 runs to 14 residues. CDR1 and CDR2 from the germline V gene are MNHNY and SVGAGI (reference sequence). V was cut by 2 bases and J by 0 bases, with 6 bases left in between. The chain's CDR3 is CASSYVGSTDTQYF. CDR3 coding DNA: TGTGCCAGCAGTTACGTGGGTAGCACAGATACGCAGTATTTT.

The rearrangement uses TRBV6-2 or TRBV6-3 and TRBJ2-3; 9 nucleotides align to TRBD2. Looked up from germline, CDR1 is MNHEY and CDR2 is SVGEGT. Trimming took 6 bases from V and 5 from J; bases not matched to a gene: 15. There are 17 residues in the CDR3. The CDR3 bases are TGTGCCAGCAGCTCTCCCGATTGGCGGGGGGGCCGAGATACGCAGTATTTT. Amino acid sequence: CASSSPDWRGGRDTQYF.

The chain carries TRBV6-6 and TRBJ2-7, with 7 bases matching TRBD1. V lost 2 bases to trimming and J lost 2 bases; unmatched junction nucleotides: 3. This CDR3 comprises 14 residues. The germline CDR1 and CDR2 sequences are MNHNY and SVGAGI (reference sequence). CDR3 sequence (DNA): TGTGCCAGCAGTTACGGTGACAGGGCCTACGAGCAGTACTTC. This sequence encodes CASSYGDRAYEQYF.